What follows is one TCR beta chain and its context. The CDR3 runs 12 residues. V lost 1 base to trimming and J lost 5 bases, with 5 bases between them. Germline values: CDR1 MNHNS, CDR2 SASEGT. These data come from a study of OX40 agonist ivuxolimab in advanced cancers. Study-wide context: Cohort: around 86% men, mean age approximately 60, aged about 23 to 79.

Data came from immunoSEQ multiplex PCR; TCRdb stores just in-frame clones and leaves some out. Of 45,000 to 55,000 clones listed, about 88% were seen once; the top ten hold less than 0.75%. No patient had autoimmune disease or received systemic immunosuppression. This TCR was recovered from an adult with an advanced solid tumor such as melanoma, head and neck, liver or kidney cancer. The material was CD4+ or CD8+ T cells sorted from blood, obtained in a trial of the OX40 agonist ivuxolimab. This chain uses TRBV6-1 with TRBJ2-5; no firm D call. As DNA, the CDR3 is TGTGCCAGCAGTGAAGTCTATGAGACCCAGTACTTC. Its protein is CASSEVYETQYF.